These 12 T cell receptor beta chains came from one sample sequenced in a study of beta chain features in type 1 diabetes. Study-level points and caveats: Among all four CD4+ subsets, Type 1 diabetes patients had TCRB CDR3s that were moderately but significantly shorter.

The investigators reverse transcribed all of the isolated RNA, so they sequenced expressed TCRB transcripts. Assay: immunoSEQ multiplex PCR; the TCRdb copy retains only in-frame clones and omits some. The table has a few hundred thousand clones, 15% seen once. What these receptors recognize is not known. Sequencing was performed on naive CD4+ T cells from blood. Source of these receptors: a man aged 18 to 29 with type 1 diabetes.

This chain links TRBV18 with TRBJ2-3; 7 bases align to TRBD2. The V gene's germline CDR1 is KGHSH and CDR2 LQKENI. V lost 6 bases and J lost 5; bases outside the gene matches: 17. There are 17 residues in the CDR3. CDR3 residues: CASSARGVGREQDTQYF. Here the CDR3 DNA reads TGTGCCAGCTCGGCGCGGGGAGTCGGGCGGGAGCAAGATACGCAGTATTTT.

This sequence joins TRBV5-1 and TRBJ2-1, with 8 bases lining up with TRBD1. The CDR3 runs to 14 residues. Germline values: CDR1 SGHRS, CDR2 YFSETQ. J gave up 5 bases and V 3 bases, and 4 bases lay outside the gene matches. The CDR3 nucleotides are TGCGCCAGCAGCTCGCAGACAGGGGACAATGAGCAGTTCTTC. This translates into CASSSQTGDNEQFF.

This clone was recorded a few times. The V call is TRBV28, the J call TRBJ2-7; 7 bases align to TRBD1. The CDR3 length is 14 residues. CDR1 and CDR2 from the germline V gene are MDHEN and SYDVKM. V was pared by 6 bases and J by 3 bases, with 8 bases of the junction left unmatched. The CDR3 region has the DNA TGTGCCAGCAGGGGGGACAGACTTATCTACGAGCAGTACTTC. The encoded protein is CASRGDRLIYEQYF. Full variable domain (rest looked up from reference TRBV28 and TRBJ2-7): DVKVTQSSRYLVKRTGEKVFLECVQDMDHENMFWYRQDPGLGLRLIYFSYDVKMKEKGDIPEGYSVSREKKERFSLILESASTNQTSMYLCASRGDRLIYEQYFGPGTRLTVT.

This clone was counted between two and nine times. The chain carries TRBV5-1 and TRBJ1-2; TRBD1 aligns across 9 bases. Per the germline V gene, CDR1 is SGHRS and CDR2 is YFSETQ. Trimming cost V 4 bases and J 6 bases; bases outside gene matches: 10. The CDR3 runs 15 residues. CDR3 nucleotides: TGCGCCAGCAGCCCGGAATCCGGGACAGGGAATGGCTACACCTTC. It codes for CASSPESGTGNGYTF.

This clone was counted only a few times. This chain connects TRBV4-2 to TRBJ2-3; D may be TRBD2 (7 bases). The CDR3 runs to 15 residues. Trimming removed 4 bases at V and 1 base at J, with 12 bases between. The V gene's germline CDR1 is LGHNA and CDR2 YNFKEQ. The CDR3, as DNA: TGTGCCAGCAGCCTGGGGGCGGGGGGCACAGATACGCAGTATTTT. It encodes CASSLGAGGTDTQYF.

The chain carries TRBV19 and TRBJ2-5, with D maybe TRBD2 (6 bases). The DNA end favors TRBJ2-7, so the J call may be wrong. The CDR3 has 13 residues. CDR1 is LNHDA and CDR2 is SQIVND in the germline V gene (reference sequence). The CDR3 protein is CASSSGTTYEQYF. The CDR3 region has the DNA TGTGCCAGTAGTAGCGGGACCACCTACGAGCAGTACTTC.

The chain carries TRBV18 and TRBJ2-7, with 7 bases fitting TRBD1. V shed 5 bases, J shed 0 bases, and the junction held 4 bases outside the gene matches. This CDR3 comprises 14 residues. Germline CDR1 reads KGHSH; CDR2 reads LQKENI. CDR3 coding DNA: TGTGCCAGCTCAGGGACAGATACCTCCTACGAGCAGTACTTC. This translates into CASSGTDTSYEQYF.

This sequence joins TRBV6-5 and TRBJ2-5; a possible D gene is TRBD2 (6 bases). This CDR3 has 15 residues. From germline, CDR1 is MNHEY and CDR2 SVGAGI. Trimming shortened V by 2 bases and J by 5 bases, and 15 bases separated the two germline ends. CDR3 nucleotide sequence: TGTGCCAGCAGTTACCGGGACCTAGGGAGGGAGACCCAGTACTTC. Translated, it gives CASSYRDLGRETQYF.

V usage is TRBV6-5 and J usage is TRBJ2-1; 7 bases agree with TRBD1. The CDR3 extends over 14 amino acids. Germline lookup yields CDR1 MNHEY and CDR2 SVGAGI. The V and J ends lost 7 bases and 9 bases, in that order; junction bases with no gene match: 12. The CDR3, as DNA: TGTGCCAGCAATCCAGGGGGATTTGCTACTGAGCAGTTCTTC. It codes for CASNPGGFATEQFF.

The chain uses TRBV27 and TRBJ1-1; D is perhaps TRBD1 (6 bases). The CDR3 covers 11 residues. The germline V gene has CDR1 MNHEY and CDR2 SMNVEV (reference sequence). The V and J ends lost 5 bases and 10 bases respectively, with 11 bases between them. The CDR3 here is CASSGGRAAFF. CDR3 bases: TGTGCCAGCAGTGGGGGCAGGGCAGCTTTCTTT.

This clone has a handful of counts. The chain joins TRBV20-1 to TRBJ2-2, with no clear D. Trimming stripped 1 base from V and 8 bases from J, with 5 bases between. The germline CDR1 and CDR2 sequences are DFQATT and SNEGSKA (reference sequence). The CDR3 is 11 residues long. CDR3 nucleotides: TGCAGTGCTAGAGCCATTGGGGAGCTGTTTTTT. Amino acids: CSARAIGELFF.

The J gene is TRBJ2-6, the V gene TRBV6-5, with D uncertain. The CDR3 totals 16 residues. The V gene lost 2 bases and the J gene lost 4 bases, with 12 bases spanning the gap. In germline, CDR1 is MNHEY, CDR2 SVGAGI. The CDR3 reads CASSYDALRGANVLTF. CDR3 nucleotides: TGTGCCAGCAGTTACGATGCATTGCGGGGGGCCAACGTCCTGACTTTC.